The T cell receptor beta chain under discussion was sequenced for a study of graft-versus-host responses after intestinal transplantation. The wider study: Recipients across the board were started on anti-thymocyte globulin induction, then kept on tacrolimus and steroids for 2 to 4 years. Whole-study findings and limits: The recipient marrow held GvH clones, and some of them showed up first in ileum or blood.

Repertoires were generated with immunoSEQ multiplex PCR, while TCRdb's copy carries only in-frame clones and drops some. The sample yields tens of thousands of clones, over 85% seen once. Comments on this clone: The target antigen is unknown.

The sequencing here drew on unstimulated CD4+ T cells sorted from spleen or lymph node cells, taken before intestinal transplant. The receptor was derived from a human donor who received an intestinal transplant.

CDR3 sequence: CASSPKKVKQYF. DNA for the CDR3: TGTGCCAGCAGTCCAAAGAAGGTTAAGCAGTACTTC. V is TRBV7-2 and J is TRBJ2-7; the D is unclear. The V and J ends lost 6 bases and 8 bases respectively, with 14 bases between them. This CDR3 is 12 amino acids long. The germline CDR1 and CDR2 sequences are SGHTA and FQGNSA.